The rows below give T cell receptor beta chains drawn from one sample of a study of OX40 agonist ivuxolimab in advanced cancers. Clones were sequenced by immunoSEQ multiplex PCR, and TCRdb holds only the in-frame ones, with some missing. The table has tens of thousands of clones, over 80% seen once. The source material was CD4+ or CD8+ T cells sorted from blood, sampled in a trial of the OX40 agonist ivuxolimab. The receptor set was obtained from an adult with an advanced solid tumor such as melanoma, head and neck, liver or kidney cancer. The CDR3 runs from the conserved cysteine through the conserved F or W. Each record gives: CDR3 protein, CDR3 DNA, J gene, D gene, V gene, clone size. A D gene is named only where the DNA matches it firmly. Not all rows give a size; the values are once, few, many and, for expanded clones, a class.

CASSNLPSGAYNEQFF	TGTGCCAGCAGCAACCTCCCAAGCGGAGCCTACAATGAGCAGTTCTTC	TRBJ2-1	-	TRBV27	-
CASSLYTGQTYEQYF	TGTGCCAGCAGCTTATATACGGGACAGACCTACGAGCAGTACTTC	TRBJ2-7	TRBD1	TRBV11-3	-
CASSLGSRGYLMNTEAFF	TGTGCCAGCAGCTTAGGGTCACGAGGTTACCTAATGAACACTGAAGCTTTCTTT	TRBJ1-1	-	TRBV7-9	-
CASSSGQGPEAFF	TGCGCCAGCAGCTCGGGACAGGGGCCTGAAGCTTTCTTT	TRBJ1-1	TRBD1	TRBV5-1	-
CASSPTGVNEQFF	TGCGCCAGCAGCCCAACAGGGGTAAATGAGCAGTTCTTC	TRBJ2-1	TRBD1	TRBV4-1	-
CASSPRLAGAGEQYF	TGTGCCAGCAGCCCGCGACTAGCGGGAGCTGGCGAGCAGTACTTC	TRBJ2-7	TRBD2	TRBV7-9	-
CASSPETGLDSYEQYF	TGTGCCAGCAGCCCAGAGACAGGGCTGGATTCCTACGAGCAGTACTTC	TRBJ2-7	TRBD1	TRBV5-4	-
CAISGMPRTGESSTGELFF	TGTGCCATCAGCGGGATGCCCCGGACAGGCGAATCCTCTACCGGGGAGCTGTTTTTT	TRBJ2-2	TRBD1	TRBV10-3	-
CASSPTAHEQFF	TGTGCCAGCAGCCCCACAGCACATGAGCAGTTCTTC	TRBJ2-1	-	TRBV4-2	medium-sized
CASSPLREGNQPQHF	TGTGCCAGCAGCCCACTCAGGGAAGGCAATCAGCCCCAGCATTTT	TRBJ1-5	-	TRBV27	-
CASSIIQGSEAFF	TGTGCCAGCAGCATCATACAGGGGTCTGAAGCTTTCTTT	TRBJ1-1	TRBD1	TRBV5-8	-
CASSLGTSNTDTQYF	TGTGCCAGCAGTCTGGGGACTAGCAACACAGATACGCAGTATTTT	TRBJ2-3	TRBD2	TRBV6-4	-
CASTSTGWDTGELFF	TGTGCCAGCACCTCCACAGGGTGGGACACCGGGGAGCTGTTTTTT	TRBJ2-2	-	TRBV6-1	-
CASSIQGFTEAFF	TGTGCCAGCAGTATACAGGGTTTCACTGAAGCTTTCTTT	TRBJ1-1	-	TRBV28	few
CASSPPSYEQYF	TGTGCCAGCAGCCCTCCAAGCTACGAGCAGTACTTC	TRBJ2-7	-	TRBV4-2	-
CASSQDSSGSYNEQFF	TGCGCCAGCAGCCAAGATAGTTCAGGATCCTACAATGAGCAGTTCTTC	TRBJ2-1	-	TRBV4-3	-
CASSFGLADEKLFF	TGTGCCAGCAGTTTCGGGCTGGCGGATGAAAAACTGTTTTTT	TRBJ1-4	-	TRBV27	-
CASSPSNTEAFF	TGTGCCAGCAGCCCCTCGAACACTGAAGCTTTCTTT	TRBJ1-1	-	TRBV5-6	-
CASRETRSSYNEQFF	TGTGCCAGCAGGGAGACACGGAGCTCCTACAATGAGCAGTTCTTC	TRBJ2-1	-	TRBV2	-
CASSLNRLSGANVLTF	TGCGCCAGCAGCCTGAACCGACTCTCTGGGGCCAACGTCCTGACTTTC	TRBJ2-6	-	TRBV5-1	-
CASSGGIVVREGKYEQYF	TGTGCCAGCAGCGGTGGGATCGTGGTGCGGGAGGGCAAGTACGAGCAGTACTTC	TRBJ2-7	TRBD2	TRBV28	-
CASSLDREQFF	TGTGCCAGCAGCTTAGACCGGGAGCAGTTCTTC	TRBJ2-1	-	TRBV7-9	-
CASSPGGYEQYF	TGTGCCAGCAGCCCGGGGGGCTACGAGCAGTACTTC	TRBJ2-7	TRBD2	TRBV7-2	-
CASSYGIRDGYTF	TGTGCCAGCAGTTACGGAATCAGGGATGGCTACACCTTC	TRBJ1-2	-	TRBV6-6	-
CASSPSMNTEAFF	TGTGCCAGTAGCCCCTCCATGAACACTGAAGCTTTCTTT	TRBJ1-1	-	TRBV19	-
CATRVTGGFEQYF	TGTGCCACACGGGTGACAGGGGGATTCGAGCAGTACTTC	TRBJ2-7	TRBD1	TRBV11-2	-
CASSVDRRGTGELFF	TGCGCCAGCAGCGTGGACAGGAGAGGGACCGGGGAGCTGTTTTTT	TRBJ2-2	TRBD1	TRBV5-1	-
CASSLDRSGELFF	TGTGCCAGCTCACTAGACAGATCCGGGGAGCTGTTTTTT	TRBJ2-2	-	TRBV18	-
CASSLGRGGGQNTEAFF	TGTGCCAGCAGCCTAGGGAGAGGGGGCGGGCAGAACACTGAAGCTTTCTTT	TRBJ1-1	TRBD1	TRBV11-2	-
CASSLTVRTPGELFF	TGTGCCAGCAGCTTGACAGTTAGGACCCCCGGGGAGCTGTTTTTT	TRBJ2-2	-	TRBV5-6	-
CASSLGSYTEAFF	TGTGCCAGCAGTTTGGGGAGTTACACTGAAGCTTTCTTT	TRBJ1-1	-	TRBV27	-
CASSQGTSNTGELFF	TGTGCCAGCAGCCAAGGGACGTCGAACACCGGGGAGCTGTTTTTT	TRBJ2-2	-	TRBV7-2	-
CASSLVGGHSNNEQFF	TGTGCCAGCAGCTTAGTGGGGGGGCATTCGAACAATGAGCAGTTCTTC	TRBJ2-1	-	TRBV7-9	-
CASSLRDRLSSGANVLTF	TGCGCCAGCAGCTTGCGCGACAGGTTATCCTCCGGGGCCAACGTCCTGACTTTC	TRBJ2-6	-	TRBV5-1	-
CASSPWWVRAHDTQYF	TGTGCCAGCAGCCCTTGGTGGGTCAGGGCGCACGATACGCAGTATTTT	TRBJ2-3	-	TRBV21-1	-
CASSLSAGVDEQFF	TGTGCCAGCAGTTTGTCGGCGGGAGTGGATGAGCAGTTCTTC	TRBJ2-1	TRBD2	TRBV27	few
CASSLGAGGNEQFF	TGTGCCAGCAGCTTAGGGGCGGGAGGTAATGAGCAGTTCTTC	TRBJ2-1	TRBD2	TRBV11-2	-
CATQKGASSYNEQFF	TGCGCCACCCAGAAGGGGGCGAGCTCCTACAATGAGCAGTTCTTC	TRBJ2-1	TRBD1	TRBV10-2	-
CASSQDFTGGPHEQYF	TGCGCCAGCAGCCAAGATTTTACGGGAGGGCCACACGAGCAGTACTTC	TRBJ2-7	TRBD2	TRBV4-1	few
CASNGASTDTQYF	TGTGCCAGCAATGGCGCTAGCACAGATACGCAGTATTTT	TRBJ2-3	-	TRBV7-8	once
CASSEGIGTGLIYGYTF	TGTGCCAGCAGTGAGGGGATAGGGACAGGGTTGATATATGGCTACACCTTC	TRBJ1-2	TRBD1	TRBV2	-
CASAERGDYNEQFF	TGCGCCAGCGCTGAGCGAGGCGACTACAATGAGCAGTTCTTC	TRBJ2-1	-	TRBV5-1	-
CASSFGGDPYNEQFF	TGTGCCAGCAGTTTTGGGGGTGATCCCTACAATGAGCAGTTCTTC	TRBJ2-1	-	TRBV6-1	-